The 23 T cell receptor beta chains presented below share a single source sample, sequenced in a study of tumor-infiltrating lymphocytes in primary liver carcinoma. Unsorted whole blood yielded the blood RNA, and germline DNA was also extracted. Researchers generated TCR beta cDNA from 500 ng of total RNA, relying on a constant-region primer. Three rounds of nested multiplex PCR with slightly modified ARM-PCR produced TCR beta libraries. In the first two PCR rounds, TRBV1-TRBV30 forward primers were paired with a C-beta reverse primer, and each round lasted about 9 cycles. Via MiXCR, TCRdb re-called the multiplex PCR reads, giving one row per CDR3 protein. In the table there are about 310,000 distinct CDR3 sequences, about three fifths of which are singletons. The specimen was peripheral blood. The receptors come from a woman in her twenties or thirties with primary liver carcinoma and hepatitis B virus infection.

With respect to this clonotype: This could be a read error, since a much larger clone is one nucleotide away. This chain joins TRBV4-1 and TRBJ2-1; D assignment may be TRBD1 or TRBD2 (5 bases each). Germline loops: CDR1 MGHRA, CDR2 YSYEKL. The CDR3 extends over 17 amino acids. CDR3 coding DNA: TGCGCCAGCAGCCAAGGGGACGGGCGGCGGAGAAACAATGAGCGGTTCTTC. This translates into CASSQGDGRRRNNERFF.

This clonotype was detected only once. This sequence joins TRBV5-1 and TRBJ2-1, with D unresolved. Germline lookup yields CDR1 SGHRS and CDR2 YFSETQ. The CDR3 length is 13 residues. V lost 2 bases and J lost 13, with 16 bases in between. The CDR3 here is CASSLQYQETQFF. The CDR3 nucleotides are TGCGCCAGCAGCTTACAGTACCAAGAGACCCAGTTCTTC.

To note about this clonotype: At one boundary the junction diverges from the germline segment, which might be a read error. The rearrangement links TRBV5-6 to TRBJ2-2; maybe TRBD1 (6 bases). Germline V gene data show CDR1 as SGHDT and CDR2 as YYEEEE. This CDR3 spans 14 amino acids. The CDR3 DNA follows: TGTGCCAGCGGCTTGGACAGTCTGACCGGGGAGCTGTTTTTT. Its translation is CASGLDSLTGELFF.

Details on this clonotype: A read error may be the cause here, since a much bigger clone is one base away. The chain combines TRBV4-2 with TRBJ1-6, with D possibly TRBD1 on 5 matching bases. Germline loops: CDR1 LGHNA, CDR2 YNFKEQ. This CDR3 region has 15 residues. The CDR3 region has the DNA TGTGCCTGCAGCCAAGGCCAGGGTACGGACTCACCCCTCCACTTT. Protein: CACSQGQGTDSPLHF.

This clonotype was detected many times. The DNA for the CDR3 is TGCAGCGTCGACGACAGGGACATTCAGTACTTC. It is translated as CSVDDRDIQYF. The V gene is TRBV29-1, the J gene TRBJ2-4, with 7 bases matching TRBD1. This CDR3 comprises 11 residues. The V gene end was trimmed by 6 bases and the J gene end by 8 bases; junction bases not matched to a gene: 4. Germline CDR1 reads SQVTM; CDR2 reads ANQGSEA.

This clonotype was seen many times. This sequence joins TRBV10-2 and TRBJ2-2; 7 nucleotides agree with TRBD1. CDR1 and CDR2 (germline): WSHSY, SAAADI. Trimming cost V 6 bases and J 4 bases; bases outside gene matches: 5. This CDR3 region has 14 residues. CDR3 DNA sequence: TGCGCCAGCAGCACCGGGACAGCCACCGGGGAGCTGTTTTTT. This translates into CASSTGTATGELFF.

This clonotype has ten or more counts. The CDR3 bases are TGTGCCAGCAGTAGTCAGGGGATGAAGACCCAGCATTTT. Translation gives CASSSQGMKTQHF. The chain couples TRBV5-4 to TRBJ1-5; D may be TRBD1 (6 bases). V was trimmed by 5 bases and J by 11 bases, leaving 17 bases between them. The V gene's germline CDR1 is SGHNT and CDR2 YYREEE (reference sequence). The CDR3 length is 13 residues.

The sample holds many counts of this clonotype. The rearrangement links TRBV12-3 or TRBV12-4 to TRBJ1-6; D unresolved. Trimming left V 4 bases short and J 6 bases short, with 10 bases between. The CDR3 has 14 amino acids. In DNA form, the CDR3 reads TGTGCCAGCAGTTCCTTTGGAGCTAATTCACCCCTCCACTTT. It is translated as CASSSFGANSPLHF.

The chain couples TRBV4-3 to TRBJ2-7; D call uncertain. The V end was cut by 0 bases, the J end by 3 bases, with 12 bases between. CDR3 length equals 15 residues. CDR1 is LGHNA and CDR2 is YSLEER in the germline V gene. The CDR3 region is CASSQEHNGNYEQYF. The CDR3, as DNA: TGCGCCAGCAGCCAAGAACATAATGGGAACTACGAGCAGTACTTC.

Written as DNA, the CDR3 is TGTGCCTGGAACAAGGGTAGCGGACAATGGTATGGTGGGCAGTTCTTC. Encoded protein: CAWNKGSGQWYGGQFF. The gene calls are TRBV30 and TRBJ2-1, with a tentative D call TRBD2 (6 bases). Trimming removed 4 bases from V and 12 bases from J, with 28 bases in between. This CDR3 comprises 16 residues. Germline V CDR1 and CDR2: GTSNPN, SVGIG (reference sequence).

In DNA, the CDR3 is TGTGCCAGCATTGTAACTAGCGGGACGTACCAAGAGACCCAGTACTTC. It is translated as CASIVTSGTYQETQYF. This chain links TRBV5-6 with TRBJ2-5; 10 bases line up with TRBD2. V was pared by 6 bases and J by 0 bases, with 8 bases of the junction left unmatched. Germline values: CDR1 SGHDT, CDR2 YYEEEE. CDR3 length equals 16 residues.

The CDR3 DNA sequence: TGTGCCAGCAGCTTAAACAGGGGAGGGCGAGGGACCCAGTACTTC. Translating it yields CASSLNRGGRGTQYF. The chain combines TRBV7-8 with TRBJ2-5; D tentatively fits TRBD1 or TRBD2 (7 bases each). This CDR3 region has 15 residues. Germline-derived CDR1 and CDR2 are SGHVS and FQNEAQ. Trimming took off 2 bases at V and 7 bases at J, with 17 bases between the two ends.

This clonotype was observed a handful of times. The chain combines TRBV6-5 with TRBJ1-1, with no clear D. The CDR3 loop spans 11 amino acids. Germline V gene lookup returns CDR1 MNHEY and CDR2 SVGAGI. The ends were cut back, 8 bases at V and 7 bases at J, with 11 bases in the middle. The CDR3 sequence is CASEGSREAFF. The CDR3 DNA sequence: TGTGCCAGCGAGGGCAGTCGTGAAGCTTTCTTT.

With regard to this clonotype: One end of the junction varies from germline; a read error may be responsible. The genes are TRBV29-1 and TRBJ2-7, with TRBD2 as a possible D gene (5 bases). The CDR3 totals 14 residues. Germline V CDR1 and CDR2: SQVTM, ANQGSEA. In DNA, the CDR3 is TGCAGCGTCCGACTGAAAATGGGGAGCTACGGGCAGTGCTTC. Protein sequence: CSVRLKMGSYGQCF.

V usage is TRBV6-2 or TRBV6-3 and J usage is TRBJ1-5; 7 bases map to TRBD1. The germline CDR1 and CDR2 sequences are MNHEY and SVGEGT. With V trimmed by 5 bases and J by 5 bases, 12 bases remained unmatched. The CDR3 length is 16 residues. CDR3 residues: CASSPHRGLWDQPQHF. The DNA for the CDR3 is TGTGCCAGCAGTCCCCACAGGGGTCTGTGGGATCAGCCCCAGCATTTT.

Comments on this clonotype: A much bigger clone sits one base away, suggesting this may be a read error. The chain couples TRBV4-1 to TRBJ1-1; possible D gene TRBD1, 6 bases. This CDR3 has 19 residues. The germline CDR1 and CDR2 sequences are MGHRA and YSYEKL. CDR3 sequence (DNA): TGCGCCAGCCGCCACCAATCGAGGGGCAGGGGAAATTCGGACACTGAAGCTTTCTTT. This codes for CASRHQSRGRGNSDTEAFF.

A word on this clonotype: Compared with germline, one end of the junction differs, possibly owing to a read error. This chain links TRBV6-6 with TRBJ1-3; TRBD1 might be the D (5 bases). Looked up from germline, CDR1 is MNHNY and CDR2 is SVGAGI (reference sequence). CDR3 length: 16 residues. The CDR3 loop is CASSYVQAYSGNTVYF. Here the CDR3 DNA reads TGTGCCAGCAGTTACGTACAGGCCTACTCTGGAAACACCGTATATTTT.

A note on this clonotype: A much larger clone sits a single nucleotide away, making a read error possible. This chain links TRBV11-1 with TRBJ2-5, with 8 positions matching TRBD1. This CDR3 spans 15 amino acids. Germline CDR1 and CDR2: SGHAT and FQDESV (reference sequence). This CDR3 reads CASILAGTGQETQYF. DNA of the CDR3: TGTGCCAGCATCTTAGCCGGGACAGGTCAAGAGACCCAGTACTTC.

Only one count was recorded for this clonotype. The junction shows a germline mismatch at one end, possibly a read error. The V gene is TRBV11-2, the J gene TRBJ1-1, with no clear D. Looked up from germline, CDR1 is SGHAT and CDR2 is FQNNGV. CDR3 length: 13 amino acids. CDR3 in amino acids: CARSLFAEAEAFF. The DNA for the CDR3 is TGTGCCAGGAGCTTATTTGCCGAAGCTGAAGCTTTCTTT.

The CDR3 DNA sequence: TGTGCCGCCGAGGCCCCCCCCCACACCGGGGAGCTGTTTTTT. Amino acids: CAAEAPPHTGELFF. The V call is TRBV6-2 or TRBV6-3, the J call TRBJ2-2; no clear D. The CDR3 has 14 residues. Germline V gene lookup returns CDR1 MNHEY and CDR2 SVGEGT. V was pared by 11 bases and J by 3 bases, with 16 bases between.

The genes are TRBV5-4 and TRBJ2-1, with 12 nucleotides matching TRBD2. V trimming: 6 bases; J trimming: 8 bases; junction bases outside the gene matches: 9. Germline V lookup: CDR1 SGHNT, CDR2 YYREEE (reference sequence). CDR3 length equals 15 residues. The CDR3 DNA is TGTGCCAGCAACTTACGGCTAGCGGGAGGGGATGAGCAGTTCTTC. Translation: CASNLRLAGGDEQFF.

As to this clonotype: In this CDR3 the conserved last residue, phenylalanine or tryptophan, is missing, so a read error is likely. The rearrangement uses TRBV11-2 and TRBJ2-7; possible D gene TRBD2, 6 bases. The CDR3 consists of 14 residues. Germline loops: CDR1 SGHAT, CDR2 FQNNGV. CDR3 bases: TGTGCCAGTAGCTTAGCCGGGGGAGTCTACGAGCAGTACATC. This codes for CASSLAGGVYEQYI.

The chain combines TRBV6-6 with TRBJ2-2; TRBD2 matches 14 bases. Germline V gene lookup returns CDR1 MNHNY and CDR2 SVGAGI (reference sequence). V trimming: 5 bases; J trimming: 4 bases; junction bases outside the gene matches: 9. The CDR3 runs 18 residues. The DNA for the CDR3 is TGTGCCAGCAGTCCTAGACTAGCGGGAGGGCCGGGCACCGGGGAGCTGTTTTTT. The encoded protein is CASSPRLAGGPGTGELFF.